The sequence of this T cell receptor (beta chain) was determined in a study of tumor-infiltrating lymphocytes in primary liver carcinoma. About the research overall: These were node-negative, non-metastatic T1-T3 tumors of roughly 4 to 10 cm.

As concerns this clonotype: The junction departs from germline at one end; a sequencing error may be responsible.

Total RNA and DNA came together from about 21-30 mg of bulk tissue without cell sorting. Chronic HBV infection affected patients, none of whom had received treatment. Sampling was performed at five separate regions of each tumor. Over 85% viable tumor cells were present in every tumor sample. Constant-region priming of roughly 0.45 ug total RNA yielded TCR beta cDNA. Slightly modified ARM-PCR served as the procedure for the TCR beta libraries. These libraries came from three rounds of nested multiplex PCR. The two initial PCR rounds, nine to eleven cycles each, used TRBV1-TRBV30 forward and C-beta reverse primers. TCRdb reprocessed the multiplex PCR reads via MiXCR and lists one record per CDR3 protein. The data show more than 60,000 distinct CDR3 sequences, roughly three quarters seen once. Germline lookup yields CDR1 MNHNY and CDR2 SVGAGI (reference sequence). This CDR3 is built from 12 residues.

The J gene is TRBJ2-7, the V gene TRBV6-6; unclear D gene. The clonotype was recovered from a man between 35 and 55 years old with primary liver carcinoma and hepatitis B virus infection. Sequences were obtained from liver tumor tissue from sampling region 4. The subset: tumor region T4, right-lateral pole. The CDR3 reads CASSYSNGKQYF. The CDR3 coding sequence is TGTGCCAGTAGTTACTCGAATGGCAAGCAGTACTTC.